These T cell receptor beta chains were read from a single sample in a study of CD8+ T cells in alopecia areata. The table came from immunoSEQ multiplex PCR; TCRdb's copy has only in-frame clones and leaves some out. The sample includes around 290,000 clones, nearly 60% of them seen just once. The material sequenced was CD4+ T cells sorted from blood, taken at week 24, from a patient treated with tofacitinib. The receptor set was obtained from a human donor with alopecia areata. Each CDR3 is given with its conserved first and last residue. The D gene is left open where the match is weak. A row's size may be missing; if present it is once, few, many or a size class.

size: .; V: TRBV12-5; J: TRBJ2-3; D: TRBD2; DNA: TGTGCTAGTGGTTTGCAGCGGGGGGCCCTCACAGATACGCAGTATTTT; CDR3: CASGLQRGALTDTQYF
size: .; V: TRBV11-2; J: TRBJ1-2; D: .; DNA: TGTGCCAGCAGCTTCAGCGACAGGAGCTATGGCTACACCTTC; CDR3: CASSFSDRSYGYTF
size: .; V: TRBV6-5; J: TRBJ1-6; D: .; DNA: TGTGCCAGCAAGACGGGACGGCTAAATTCACCCCTCCACTTT; CDR3: CASKTGRLNSPLHF
size: .; V: TRBV30; J: TRBJ1-2; D: .; DNA: TGTGCCTGGAGTGTTGGGCGGAAAAGGGACCTCTCTTCCTACACCTTC; CDR3: CAWSVGRKRDLSSYTF
size: few; V: TRBV2; J: TRBJ1-5; D: .; DNA: TGTGCCAGCAGTCGGGGGGGCAATCAGCCCCAGCATTTT; CDR3: CASSRGGNQPQHF
size: .; V: TRBV4-1; J: TRBJ1-1; D: .; DNA: TGCGCCAGCAGCCAAGAGCGAGATACTGAAGCTTTCTTT; CDR3: CASSQERDTEAFF
size: few; V: TRBV7-8; J: TRBJ2-1; D: TRBD1; DNA: TGTGCCAGCAGCCCCCGGACAGGGACCTACAATGAGCAGTTCTTC; CDR3: CASSPRTGTYNEQFF
size: few; V: TRBV10-3; J: TRBJ2-1; D: TRBD1; DNA: TGTGCCATCAGGGACAGGAGTTACAATGAGCAGTTCTTC; CDR3: CAIRDRSYNEQFF
size: .; V: TRBV28; J: TRBJ2-4; D: TRBD2; DNA: TGTGCCAGCAGTAATCTAGCTTACGGGGGGACGAACATTCAGTACTTC; CDR3: CASSNLAYGGTNIQYF
size: .; V: TRBV19; J: TRBJ1-1; D: .; DNA: TGTGCCAGTAGTATCCGACGAGACACTGAAGCTTTCTTT; CDR3: CASSIRRDTEAFF
size: .; V: TRBV7-2; J: TRBJ2-3; D: TRBD1; DNA: TGTGCCAGCAGGTCTCCGGGACAGGGGGTCTCAGATACGCAGTATTTT; CDR3: CASRSPGQGVSDTQYF
size: .; V: TRBV2; J: TRBJ2-2; D: .; DNA: TGTGCCAGCAGTGGCGGGGCTGGCACCGGGGAGCTGTTTTTT; CDR3: CASSGGAGTGELFF
size: .; V: TRBV9; J: TRBJ2-3; D: TRBD2; DNA: TGTGCCAGCAGCGCAAGGACTAGCGGAGATACGCAGTATTTT; CDR3: CASSARTSGDTQYF
size: .; V: TRBV19; J: TRBJ1-1; D: .; DNA: TGTGCCAGTAACCCGGGGTGGGACACTGAAGCTTTCTTT; CDR3: CASNPGWDTEAFF
size: .; V: TRBV18; J: TRBJ1-1; D: .; DNA: TGTGCCAGCTCACCTGACTGGATCGGCACTGAAGCTTTCTTT; CDR3: CASSPDWIGTEAFF
size: .; V: TRBV4-3; J: TRBJ1-1; D: TRBD1; DNA: TGCGCCAGCAGCCACGGGACAGGGGAACTTACCGAAGCTTTCTTT; CDR3: CASSHGTGELTEAFF
size: .; V: TRBV5-1; J: TRBJ1-6; D: .; DNA: TGCGCCAGCAGGGCGGAAGGTAGCGCTAATTCGCCCCTCCACTTT; CDR3: CASRAEGSANSPLHF
size: few; V: TRBV29-1; J: TRBJ2-1; D: TRBD2; DNA: TGCAGCGTTGATAGCGGGGGGCCGCGGAATGAGCAGTTCTTC; CDR3: CSVDSGGPRNEQFF
size: few; V: TRBV29-1; J: TRBJ2-5; D: .; DNA: TGCAGCGTTGTGGGAATTGAAGAGACCCAGTACTTC; CDR3: CSVVGIEETQYF
size: .; V: TRBV5-1; J: TRBJ1-1; D: .; DNA: TGCGCCAGCAGCTTGGGGTACGGGTTGACTGAAGCTTTCTTT; CDR3: CASSLGYGLTEAFF
size: .; V: TRBV20-1; J: TRBJ2-3; D: .; DNA: TGCAGTGCTAGCCGGACAGATACGCAGTATTTT; CDR3: CSASRTDTQYF
size: few; V: TRBV5-1; J: TRBJ2-1; D: TRBD1; DNA: TGCGCCAGCAGCCTTTTGACAGGGCGAAGGGACAATGAGCAGTTCTTC; CDR3: CASSLLTGRRDNEQFF
size: once; V: TRBV4-1; J: TRBJ2-3; D: .; DNA: TGCGCCAGCAGCCAAGTAGGTGCAGATACGCAGTATTTT; CDR3: CASSQVGADTQYF
size: .; V: TRBV4-1; J: TRBJ2-1; D: .; DNA: TGCGCCAGCAGCCAAGGCCCCAGGCGTACAGACAATGAGCAGTTCTTC; CDR3: CASSQGPRRTDNEQFF
size: few; V: TRBV4-3; J: TRBJ2-7; D: .; DNA: TGCGCCAGCAGCCCAAGCCGAAAAGGGGGGAGCTACGAGCAGTACTTC; CDR3: CASSPSRKGGSYEQYF
size: .; V: TRBV7-2; J: TRBJ1-2; D: .; DNA: TGTGCCAGCAGCCAACAAAGTGGGGGCGGCTATGGCTACACCTTC; CDR3: CASSQQSGGGYGYTF
size: .; V: TRBV30; J: TRBJ1-2; D: .; DNA: TGTGCCTGGAGCGGACGGTACTATGGCTACACCTTC; CDR3: CAWSGRYYGYTF
size: .; V: TRBV6-6; J: TRBJ1-1; D: .; DNA: TGTGCCAGCACCCCCAGGTCGGAAACTGAAGCTTTCTTT; CDR3: CASTPRSETEAFF
size: .; V: TRBV7-2; J: TRBJ1-1; D: .; DNA: TGTGCCAGCAGCTTAGCGGGGAACACTGAAGCTTTCTTT; CDR3: CASSLAGNTEAFF
size: few; V: TRBV5-4; J: TRBJ2-5; D: .; DNA: TGTGCCAGCAGCTTGTTGGAGACCCAGTACTTC; CDR3: CASSLLETQYF
size: .; V: TRBV2; J: TRBJ2-5; D: .; DNA: TGTGCCAGCAAGGGGACCGGGGGCGCTGAGACCCAGTACTTC; CDR3: CASKGTGGAETQYF
size: once; V: TRBV30; J: TRBJ2-7; D: .; DNA: TGTGCCTGGAGTGGGACAGTCTACGAGCAGTACTTC; CDR3: CAWSGTVYEQYF